The subject of this entry is one T cell receptor (beta chain). The antigen is unknown. This sample is drawn from a study of cytomegalovirus exposure and HLA in healthy donors. Study in general: There were around 100 million unique TCR beta sequences, drawn from approximately 190 million T cells, in an earlier analysis. Within an early data release were about 85 million unique TCRs drawn from HLA-typed donors.

Overall study findings and caveats: At a 0.05 false discovery rate, a later analysis found some 18,000 TCR beta sequences to be associated with HLA alleles.

Healthy bone marrow donors made up the cohort. The PCR ran on 60 Vbeta and 13 Jbeta primers. Profiling relied on immunoSEQ multiplex PCR, and the TCRdb table lists in-frame clones only, not all of them. The sample holds roughly 140,000 clones, over 60% seen once. The sequencing input was PBMCs. The clonotype was recovered from a woman in her twenties or thirties in good health and CMV-seropositive.

The CDR3 region has the DNA TGTGCCATCAGTCCGACAGGGACTGGAAACACCATATATTTT. This sequence encodes CAISPTGTGNTIYF. The rearrangement links TRBV10-3 to TRBJ1-3, with 7 bases lining up with TRBD1. Germline V CDR1 and CDR2: ENHRY, SYGVKD. V was pared by 5 bases and J by 2 bases, with 3 bases of the junction left unmatched. The CDR3 runs 14 residues.